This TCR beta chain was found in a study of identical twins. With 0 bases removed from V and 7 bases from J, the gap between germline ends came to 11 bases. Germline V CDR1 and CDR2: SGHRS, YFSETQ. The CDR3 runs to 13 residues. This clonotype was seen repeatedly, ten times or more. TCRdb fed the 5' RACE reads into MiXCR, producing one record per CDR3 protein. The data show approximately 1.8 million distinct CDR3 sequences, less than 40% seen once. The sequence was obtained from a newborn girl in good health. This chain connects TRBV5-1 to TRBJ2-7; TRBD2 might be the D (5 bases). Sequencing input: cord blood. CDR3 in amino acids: CASSLARSGEQYF. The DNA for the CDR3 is TGCGCCAGCAGCTTGGCACGTTCGGGGGAGCAGTACTTC. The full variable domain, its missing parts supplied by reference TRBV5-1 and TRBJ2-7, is KAGVTQTPRYLIKTRGQQVTLSCSPISGHRSVSWYQQTPGQGLQFLFEYFSETQRNKGNFPGRFSGRQFSNSRSEMNVSTLELGDSALYLCASSLARSGEQYFGPGTRLTVT.